Listed below are T cell receptor beta chains from one sample, sequenced in a study of blood T cell repertoires in COVID-19. TCRdb's table, derived via immunoSEQ multiplex PCR, lists solely in-frame clones and lacks some. In the table there are 80,000 or so clones, about 85% of which are singletons. Sequencing input: peripheral blood. The receptors were sampled from a human donor in a cohort sampled during active COVID-19. Both conserved end residues are part of each CDR3. Each record gives: D gene, J gene, V gene, clone size, CDR3 protein, CDR3 DNA. A D gene is named only where the DNA matches it firmly. Part of the rows lack a size; the others show once, few, many or a class for expanded clones.

D: TRBD1; J: TRBJ2-7; V: TRBV6-1; size: few; CDR3: CASSEALRRTGHF; DNA: TGTGCCAGCAGTGAAGCGCTTCGTAGGACAGGGCACTTC
D: TRBD1; J: TRBJ2-3; V: TRBV5-1; size: -; CDR3: CASSADRRLFSTDTQYF; DNA: TGCGCCAGCTCAGCGGACAGGCGCCTCTTTAGCACAGATACGCAGTATTTT
D: TRBD1; J: TRBJ1-2; V: TRBV7-6; size: once; CDR3: CASSTGQGANYGYTF; DNA: TGTGCCAGCAGCACGGGACAGGGGGCCAACTATGGCTACACCTTC
D: TRBD1; J: TRBJ2-7; V: TRBV6-5; size: few; CDR3: CASSYSSTGSFYEQYF; DNA: TGTGCCAGCAGTTACTCGTCGACAGGGAGTTTCTACGAGCAGTACTTC
D: -; J: TRBJ1-5; V: TRBV28; size: -; CDR3: CASSPRLGAGQPQHF; DNA: TGTGCCAGCAGTCCGCGACTGGGGGCCGGGCAGCCCCAGCATTTT
D: -; J: TRBJ1-2; V: TRBV28; size: -; CDR3: CASRPQLYGYTF; DNA: TGTGCCAGCAGGCCCCAACTCTATGGCTACACCTTC
D: TRBD2; J: TRBJ2-2; V: TRBV29-1; size: -; CDR3: CSVERLAGNGELFF; DNA: TGCAGCGTTGAAAGACTAGCGGGGAACGGGGAGCTGTTTTTT
D: TRBD2; J: TRBJ2-1; V: TRBV4-2; size: -; CDR3: CASSPGGGGSYNEQFF; DNA: TGTGCCAGCAGCCCTGGAGGCGGGGGGTCCTACAATGAGCAGTTCTTC
D: -; J: TRBJ1-2; V: TRBV11-2; size: -; CDR3: CASSLEQYYGYTF; DNA: TGTGCCAGCAGCTTAGAACAGTACTATGGCTACACCTTC
D: TRBD2; J: TRBJ2-2; V: TRBV11-2; size: -; CDR3: CASSLGAGVVTGELFF; DNA: TGTGCCAGCAGCTTAGGGGCGGGAGTGGTTACCGGGGAGCTGTTTTTT
D: TRBD1; J: TRBJ2-2; V: TRBV25-1; size: once; CDR3: CASGQGKGAGELFF; DNA: TGTGCCAGCGGACAGGGAAAAGGGGCCGGGGAGCTGTTTTTT
D: TRBD2; J: TRBJ2-7; V: TRBV14; size: -; CDR3: CASSPGLANEQYF; DNA: TGTGCCAGCAGCCCGGGACTAGCTAACGAGCAGTACTTC
D: TRBD1; J: TRBJ1-5; V: TRBV5-1; size: -; CDR3: CASRMTGDSNQPQHF; DNA: TGCGCCAGCAGAATGACAGGGGATAGCAATCAGCCCCAGCATTTT
D: TRBD2; J: TRBJ2-3; V: TRBV6-6; size: -; CDR3: CASSSSRGSIVDTQYF; DNA: TGTGCCAGCAGTTCCTCTCGCGGGAGTATTGTGGATACGCAGTATTTT
D: TRBD1; J: TRBJ2-5; V: TRBV13; size: -; CDR3: CASSTQGAGETQYF; DNA: TGTGCCAGCAGTACCCAGGGGGCGGGAGAGACCCAGTACTTC
D: TRBD1; J: TRBJ1-1; V: TRBV2; size: -; CDR3: CASSVASGTGDAFF; DNA: TGTGCCAGCAGTGTTGCTTCCGGGACAGGGGACGCTTTCTTT
D: TRBD2; J: TRBJ2-1; V: TRBV7-9; size: -; CDR3: CASSLSGTYNEQFF; DNA: TGTGCCAGCAGTCTTAGCGGGACTTACAATGAGCAGTTCTTC
D: TRBD2; J: TRBJ2-3; V: TRBV28; size: -; CDR3: CASSSTKTSGTSTDTQYF; DNA: TGTGCCAGCAGTTCGACCAAGACTAGCGGGACTAGCACAGATACGCAGTATTTT
D: -; J: TRBJ2-3; V: TRBV11-2; size: -; CDR3: CASSRLIRSDTQYF; DNA: TGTGCCAGCAGCCGATTGATTCGGTCGGATACGCAGTATTTT
D: TRBD1; J: TRBJ2-3; V: TRBV7-9; size: -; CDR3: CASSPGTGRGTDTQYF; DNA: TGTGCCAGCAGCCCGGGGACAGGGAGGGGGACAGATACGCAGTATTTT
D: -; J: TRBJ1-4; V: TRBV7-2; size: once; CDR3: CASSLGGRGGRTTNEKLFF; DNA: TGTGCCAGCAGCTTAGGGGGCAGGGGAGGGAGAACAACTAATGAAAAACTGTTTTTT
D: TRBD2; J: TRBJ2-5; V: TRBV25-1; size: few; CDR3: CASSEFAGVETQYF; DNA: TGTGCCAGCAGTGAATTTGCGGGAGTGGAGACCCAGTACTTC
D: TRBD2; J: TRBJ2-2; V: TRBV5-1; size: few; CDR3: CASSLSGGDTGELFF; DNA: TGCGCCAGCAGCCTTAGCGGGGGGGACACCGGGGAGCTGTTTTTT
D: TRBD1; J: TRBJ1-1; V: TRBV28; size: -; CDR3: CASSRPGQGRTEAFF; DNA: TGTGCCAGCAGTCGGCCGGGACAGGGTAGGACTGAAGCTTTCTTT
D: TRBD2; J: TRBJ2-7; V: TRBV30; size: -; CDR3: CAWSVGQGREKSEQYF; DNA: TGTGCCTGGAGTGTAGGGCAAGGGCGGGAGAAGTCCGAGCAGTACTTC
D: TRBD1; J: TRBJ2-7; V: TRBV27; size: -; CDR3: CASSSGGPYEQYF; DNA: TGTGCCAGCAGTTCAGGGGGTCCCTACGAGCAGTACTTC
D: TRBD1; J: TRBJ2-3; V: TRBV24-1; size: -; CDR3: CATSVSTGGASTDTQYF; DNA: TGTGCCACCAGTGTTTCGACAGGGGGCGCATCGACAGATACGCAGTATTTT
D: -; J: TRBJ1-4; V: TRBV2; size: -; CDR3: CASSEGAATNEKLFF; DNA: TGTGCCAGCAGTGAGGGAGCAGCAACTAATGAAAAACTGTTTTTT
D: -; J: TRBJ2-1; V: TRBV30; size: -; CDR3: CAWTQRNEQFF; DNA: TGTGCCTGGACTCAGCGCAATGAGCAGTTCTTC
D: -; J: TRBJ2-3; V: TRBV5-1; size: -; CDR3: CASSLPSGTDTQYF; DNA: TGCGCCAGCAGCTTGCCATCGGGCACAGATACGCAGTATTTT
D: -; J: TRBJ1-6; V: TRBV6-5; size: -; CDR3: CASLGGSYNSPLHF; DNA: TGTGCCAGCCTCGGGGGCTCCTATAATTCACCCCTCCACTTT
D: TRBD1; J: TRBJ1-1; V: TRBV6-5; size: -; CDR3: CASSLDRAGNTEAFF; DNA: TGTGCCAGCAGCCTGGACAGGGCTGGGAACACTGAAGCTTTCTTT
D: -; J: TRBJ1-2; V: TRBV4-2; size: -; CDR3: CASSHLQGDGGYTF; DNA: TGTGCCAGCAGCCATCTTCAGGGTGATGGTGGCTACACCTTC
D: -; J: TRBJ2-5; V: TRBV12-3/TRBV12-4; size: once; CDR3: CASSFSETQYF; DNA: TGTGCCAGCAGTTTTAGCGAGACCCAGTACTTC
D: -; J: TRBJ2-2; V: TRBV30; size: -; CDR3: CAWSDRWTGRDTGELFF; DNA: TGTGCCTGGAGTGATCGGTGGACAGGGAGGGACACCGGGGAGCTGTTTTTT
D: TRBD2; J: TRBJ2-3; V: TRBV15; size: many; CDR3: CATSRGSGRTDTQYF; DNA: TGTGCCACCAGCAGAGGTAGCGGGAGAACAGATACGCAGTATTTT
D: -; J: TRBJ2-5; V: TRBV6-5; size: -; CDR3: CASRGSLALHF; DNA: TGTGCCAGCAGAGGCTCACTAGCCTTGCACTTC
D: -; J: TRBJ2-1; V: TRBV29-1; size: -; CDR3: CSVEVEGRIEQFF; DNA: TGCAGCGTTGAAGTAGAAGGGAGGATCGAGCAGTTCTTC
D: -; J: TRBJ1-2; V: TRBV5-1; size: once; CDR3: CASTQGGGGSYGYTF; DNA: TGCGCCAGTACCCAGGGAGGGGGAGGTAGCTATGGCTACACCTTC
D: TRBD1; J: TRBJ2-7; V: TRBV24-1; size: once; CDR3: CATSDFDRAEQYF; DNA: TGTGCCACCAGTGATTTCGACAGGGCCGAGCAGTACTTC